The 26 T cell receptor beta chains below all came from one sample that was sequenced in a study of T cell repertoires in MIS-A myocarditis. The protocol was immunoSEQ multiplex PCR, while the TCRdb copy is restricted to in-frame clones and leaves out a portion. The sample shows approximately 5,500 clones, approximately 80% of them seen only once. Sequencing was carried out using interventricular septum heart tissue obtained at autopsy. These TCRs come from a young man with fulminant myocarditis from multisystem inflammatory syndrome in adults (MIS-A) after COVID-19.

The chain couples TRBV7-2 to TRBJ1-2, with unresolved D. CDR3 length equals 15 residues. V was shortened by 4 bases and J by 4 bases, with 16 bases between the two germline ends. In germline, CDR1 is SGHTA, CDR2 FQGNSA. The CDR3, as DNA: TGTGCCAGCAGCTCCCCCTTAGGAGGGTTCTATGGCTACACCTTC. Translated, it gives CASSSPLGGFYGYTF.

The genes are TRBV4-1 and TRBJ1-4, with D perhaps matching TRBD1 (5 bases). The V end lost 0 bases, the J end lost 2 bases, and 7 bases lay between the germline ends. The CDR3 is made up of 15 amino acids. Germline assignment: CDR1 MGHRA and CDR2 YSYEKL. The CDR3 spells CASSQDWGTNEKLFF. The CDR3 DNA is TGCGCCAGCAGCCAAGATTGGGGGACTAATGAAAAACTGTTTTTT.

The rearrangement joins TRBV7-9 to TRBJ1-3; D unresolved. Germline CDR1 and CDR2: SEHNR and FQNEAQ (reference sequence). Deletions cut 9 bases from V and 2 bases from J, with 14 bases between. The CDR3 extends over 14 amino acids. The CDR3, as DNA: TGTGCCAGTCAAGGCGCGGTAACTGGAAACACCATATATTTT. Its translation: CASQGAVTGNTIYF. The full variable domain, completed using reference TRBV7-9 and TRBJ1-3, is DTGVSQNPRHKITKRGQNVTFRCDPISEHNRLYWYRQTLGQGPEFLTYFQNEAQLEKSRLLSDRFSAERPKGSFSTLEIQRTEQGDSAMYLCASQGAVTGNTIYFGEGSWLTVV.

The CDR3 here is CASSLDRVGGNTIYF. DNA of the CDR3: TGTGCCAGCAGCTTGGACAGGGTTGGTGGAAACACCATATATTTT. The chain links TRBV7-8 to TRBJ1-3; the match to TRBD1 covers 8 bases. The CDR3 has 15 amino acids. The J segment lost 3 bases and the V segment lost 3 bases, leaving 4 bases of the junction unmatched. CDR1 and CDR2 from the germline V gene are SGHVS and FQNEAQ.

V gene TRBV4-1 combines with J gene TRBJ1-3; 8 nucleotides agree with TRBD1. J lost 7 bases, V lost 1 base, and 9 bases had no gene match. This CDR3 has 16 residues. The germline gives CDR1 MGHRA, CDR2 YSYEKL. This CDR3 reads CASSQGGAGGLNTIYF. The CDR3 DNA follows: TGCGCCAGCAGCCAAGGCGGTGCAGGGGGCCTTAACACCATATATTTT.

The chain is built from TRBV9 and TRBJ2-6; D unresolved. The CDR3 is 16 amino acids. Trimming stripped 4 bases from V and 1 base from J, with 12 bases between. In germline, CDR1 is SGDLS, CDR2 YYNGEE. The CDR3 loop reads CASSNSLVSGANVLTF. The CDR3 DNA sequence: TGTGCCAGCAGCAACAGCTTAGTTTCTGGGGCCAACGTCCTGACTTTC. Drawing the rest from reference TRBV9 and TRBJ2-6, the complete variable domain is DSGVTQTPKHLITATGQRVTLRCSPRSGDLSVYWYQQSLDQGLQFLIQYYNGEERAKGNILERFSAQQFPDLHSELNLSSLELGDSALYFCASSNSLVSGANVLTFGAGSRLTVL.

This chain uses TRBV15 with TRBJ2-7, with TRBD2 matching 10 bases. The CDR3 runs 15 residues. The V segment lost 8 bases and the J segment 5 bases; nucleotides outside the gene matches: 12. CDR1 LNHNV and CDR2 YYDKDF come from the germline V gene (reference sequence). CDR3: CATSHQREGIHEQYF. The DNA for the CDR3 is TGTGCCACCTCACACCAGCGGGAGGGCATCCACGAGCAGTACTTC.

V gene TRBV7-9 combines with J gene TRBJ1-1, with TRBD1 as a possible D gene (5 bases). The CDR3 spans 14 residues. V shed 2 bases and J shed 7 bases, with 14 bases lying between them. CDR1 SEHNR and CDR2 FQNEAQ come from the germline V gene (reference sequence). The CDR3 bases are TGTGCCAGCAGCTTATTGACGTTGGGGGATGAAGCTTTCTTT. Amino acids: CASSLLTLGDEAFF.

There are a few counts of this clone. V and J are TRBV7-2 and TRBJ1-5, with a possible D match to TRBD1 (5 bases). V gave up 1 base and J gave up 6 bases, with 13 bases separating them. This CDR3 is built from 15 residues. Per the germline V gene, CDR1 is SGHTA and CDR2 is FQGNSA. The CDR3 here is CASSLGTRESQPQHF. The CDR3 DNA sequence: TGTGCCAGCAGCTTAGGTACCAGGGAAAGTCAGCCCCAGCATTTT.

Notes on this clone: A read error may account for a junction end that differs from germline. The sample carries other DNA sequences with the same CDR3. The chain combines TRBV5-1 with TRBJ1-3; possible D gene TRBD1, 6 bases. Germline V CDR1 and CDR2: SGHRS, YFSETQ. CDR3 length: 14 residues. Written as DNA, the CDR3 is TGCGCCAGCAGCGGCGGGGGCTCTGGAAATACCATATATTTT. This encodes CASSGGGSGNTIYF.

The count of this clone is one. The chain joins TRBV7-2 to TRBJ1-3; TRBD1 matches 11 bases. Losses at the gene ends were 6 bases for V and 0 bases for J; bases not matched to a gene: 10. The CDR3 contains 18 residues. CDR1 SGHTA and CDR2 FQGNSA come from the germline V gene. CDR3 coding DNA: TGTGCCAGCAGTTCCGGGACAGGGGGTGGGAACTCTGGAAACACCATATATTTT. This translates into CASSSGTGGGNSGNTIYF.

The CDR3 reads CASSEGPGYFGPGEKLFF. The DNA of the CDR3 is TGTGCCAGCAGCGAGGGCCCGGGGTATTTCGGGCCGGGTGAAAAACTGTTTTTT. The chain is built from TRBV9 and TRBJ1-4; no definite D call. V lost 3 bases and J lost 7, with 25 bases in between. Germline V gives CDR1 SGDLS, CDR2 YYNGEE. This CDR3 comprises 18 residues.

V and J are TRBV7-9 and TRBJ2-2; perhaps TRBD1 as D (6 bases). The CDR3 runs to 15 residues. Germline V CDR1 and CDR2: SEHNR, FQNEAQ (reference sequence). V was pared by 4 bases and J by 5 bases, with 14 bases between. CDR3: CASSYGTPYTGELFF. In DNA form, the CDR3 reads TGTGCCAGCAGCTACGGGACACCTTATACCGGGGAGCTGTTTTTT.

The chain joins TRBV9 to TRBJ2-1; 10 bases line up with TRBD1. The J segment lost 9 bases and the V segment lost 0 bases, leaving 9 bases of the junction unmatched. The CDR3 consists of 16 residues. Germline lookup yields CDR1 SGDLS and CDR2 YYNGEE. The CDR3 is CASSVGGDRGRSEQFF. CDR3 DNA sequence: TGTGCCAGCAGCGTAGGTGGGGACAGGGGACGGAGTGAGCAGTTCTTC.

The rearrangement joins TRBV9 to TRBJ2-1; 7 positions agree with TRBD2. The CDR3 has 15 residues. Trimming removed 10 bases from V and 3 bases from J; junction bases left unmatched: 13. The germline gives CDR1 SGDLS, CDR2 YYNGEE. CDR3 region: CASAVGGGNYNEQFF. The CDR3 nucleotides read TGTGCCTCCGCCGTTGGGGGGGGAAACTACAATGAGCAGTTCTTC.

V and J are TRBV7-6 and TRBJ1-1; D uncertain. The CDR3 has 15 residues. Germline assignment: CDR1 SGHVS and CDR2 FNYEAQ. V dropped 1 base and J dropped 0 bases, with 9 bases sitting between them. The CDR3 region is CASSLGRTLNTEAFF. The CDR3 coding sequence is TGTGCCAGCAGCTTAGGCAGGACCCTGAACACTGAAGCTTTCTTT.

The chain carries TRBV28 and TRBJ1-1; D perhaps matches TRBD1 (5 bases). Deletions cut 8 bases from V and 0 bases from J, with 7 bases between. CDR3 size: 12 residues. Germline V gives CDR1 MDHEN, CDR2 SYDVKM. DNA of the CDR3: TGTGCCAGCCGGGGGGTGAACACTGAAGCTTTCTTT. Translated: CASRGVNTEAFF.

This clone was detected a few times. This chain joins TRBV19 and TRBJ2-2; D not certain. V was shortened by 8 bases and J by 2 bases, with 9 bases between the two germline ends. The germline V gene has CDR1 LNHDA and CDR2 SQIVND (reference sequence). The length of the CDR3 is 13 residues. The CDR3 coding sequence is TGTGCCAGTTCCGACACCAACACCGGGGAGCTGTTTTTT. Translated, it gives CASSDTNTGELFF.

The CDR3 region has the DNA TGTGCCACCAGTGATTTTATTGGGGACAGGGAGTTGGGGCAGTTCTTC. Translation gives CATSDFIGDRELGQFF. This chain uses TRBV24-1 with TRBJ2-1; 9 bases map to TRBD1. The CDR3 runs to 16 residues. Germline values: CDR1 KGHDR, CDR2 SFDVKD. V was clipped by 1 base and J by 12 bases; unmatched bases: 12.

V gene TRBV6-5 combines with J gene TRBJ2-7; the match to TRBD1 covers 7 bases. The CDR3 contains 13 residues. The V gene's germline CDR1 is MNHEY and CDR2 SVGAGI. Losses at the gene ends were 8 bases for V and 5 bases for J; bases not matched to a gene: 9. This CDR3 is CASGDRVSDEQYF. CDR3 DNA: TGTGCCAGCGGAGACAGGGTTAGTGACGAGCAGTACTTC.

The chain has TRBV2 and TRBJ1-5; D might be TRBD1 (6 bases). Trimming removed 10 bases from V and 0 bases from J, with 13 bases in between. CDR3 size: 14 residues. Germline CDR1 reads SNHLY; CDR2 reads FYNNEI. CDR3 DNA: TGTGCCACCGGACGGGACAATAGCAATCAGCCCCAGCATTTT. Translation gives CATGRDNSNQPQHF. Supplemented by reference TRBV2 and TRBJ1-5, the full variable domain reads EPEVTQTPSHQVTQMGQEVILRCVPISNHLYFYWYRQILGQKVEFLVSFYNNEISEKSEIFDDQFSVERPDGSNFTLKIRSTKLEDSAMYFCATGRDNSNQPQHFGDGTRLSIL.

The V gene is TRBV5-1, the J gene TRBJ1-6, with D unclear. The germline CDR1 and CDR2 sequences are SGHRS and YFSETQ. Trimming cost V 2 bases and J 14 bases, with 20 bases left between them. The CDR3 loop spans 15 amino acids. The CDR3 nucleotides are TGCGCCAGCAGCTTCGGACGGACGGGCGAGGGAACCCTCCACTTT. Its translation is CASSFGRTGEGTLHF.

The rearrangement links TRBV11-2 to TRBJ2-7, with D maybe TRBD2 (6 bases). The CDR3 covers 17 residues. Germline V lookup: CDR1 SGHAT, CDR2 FQNNGV. V shed 1 base and J shed 0 bases, with 16 bases lying between them. The CDR3 spells CASSLGTGGVNSYEQYF. The CDR3 coding sequence is TGTGCCAGCAGCTTAGGGACTGGCGGGGTCAACTCCTACGAGCAGTACTTC.

This chain links TRBV6-5 with TRBJ1-4, with unresolved D. The germline gives CDR1 MNHEY, CDR2 SVGAGI. This CDR3 contains 14 residues. The V gene lost 2 bases and the J gene lost 4 bases, with 8 bases spanning the gap. CDR3 loop: CASSYGSFNEKLFF. Written as DNA, the CDR3 is TGTGCCAGCAGTTACGGCAGCTTTAATGAAAAACTGTTTTTT.

This rearrangement joins TRBV5-1 to TRBJ1-1, with D possibly TRBD1 on 5 matching bases. Trimming pared 0 bases from V and 7 bases from J, leaving 7 bases between. The germline V gene encodes CDR1 SGHRS and CDR2 YFSETQ. The CDR3 has 12 amino acids. This CDR3 is CASSLGRGEAFF. The CDR3 nucleotides read TGCGCCAGCAGCTTGGGTAGGGGTGAAGCTTTCTTT. Based on the CDR3 plus reference TRBV5-1 and TRBJ1-1, the full variable domain is KAGVTQTPRYLIKTRGQQVTLSCSPISGHRSVSWYQQTPGQGLQFLFEYFSETQRNKGNFPGRFSGRQFSNSRSEMNVSTLELGDSALYLCASSLGRGEAFFGQGTRLTVV.

In its sample, this clone was seen once. The rearrangement uses TRBV21-1 and TRBJ2-2; the table names TRBD2, a call not compared with the DNA. TRBV21-1 is a listed pseudogene. CDR3 length: 18 residues. CDR3 DNA sequence: TGTGCCAGCAGCAACTTAGAAGCGGGAGGGCCAAGCGCCGGGGAGCTGTTTTTT. Protein product: CASSNLEAGGPSAGELFF.